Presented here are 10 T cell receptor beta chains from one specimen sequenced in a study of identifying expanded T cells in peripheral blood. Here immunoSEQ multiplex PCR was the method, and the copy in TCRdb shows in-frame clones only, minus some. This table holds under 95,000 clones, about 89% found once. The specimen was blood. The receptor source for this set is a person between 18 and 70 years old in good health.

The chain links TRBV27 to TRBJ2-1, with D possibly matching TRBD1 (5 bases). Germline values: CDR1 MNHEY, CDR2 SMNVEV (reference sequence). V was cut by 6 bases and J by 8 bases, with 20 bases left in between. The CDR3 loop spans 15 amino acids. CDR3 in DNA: TGTGCCAGCAGAGGGGAAACAGATAGAAGTTATGAGCAGTTCTTC. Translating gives CASRGETDRSYEQFF.

CDR3 sequence reads: CASSDGRGRETQYF. The CDR3 DNA follows: TGTGCCAGCAGCGATGGACGGGGGCGGGAGACCCAGTACTTC. The genes are TRBV7-2 and TRBJ2-5, with D perhaps TRBD1 or TRBD2 (6 bases each). Per the germline V gene, CDR1 is SGHTA and CDR2 is FQGNSA. V dropped 5 bases and J dropped 5 bases, with 15 bases sitting between them. The CDR3 spans 14 residues. Supplemented by reference TRBV7-2 and TRBJ2-5, the full variable domain reads GAGVSQSPSNKVTEKGKDVELRCDPISGHTALYWYRQSLGQGLEFLIYFQGNSAPDKSGLPSDRFSAERTGGSVSTLTIQRTQQEDSAVYLCASSDGRGRETQYFGPGTRLLVL.

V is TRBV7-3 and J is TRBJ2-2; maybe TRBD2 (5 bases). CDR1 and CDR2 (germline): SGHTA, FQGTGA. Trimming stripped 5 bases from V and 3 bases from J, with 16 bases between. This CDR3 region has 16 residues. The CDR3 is CASSPQAFGDTGELFF. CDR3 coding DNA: TGTGCCAGCAGCCCCCAGGCGTTCGGGGACACCGGGGAGCTGTTTTTT.

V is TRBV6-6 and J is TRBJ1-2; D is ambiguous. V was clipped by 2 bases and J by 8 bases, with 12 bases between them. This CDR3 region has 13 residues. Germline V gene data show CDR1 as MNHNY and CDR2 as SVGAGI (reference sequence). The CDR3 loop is CASSYGPLEGYTF. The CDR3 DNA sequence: TGTGCCAGCAGTTACGGCCCCCTCGAGGGCTACACCTTC.

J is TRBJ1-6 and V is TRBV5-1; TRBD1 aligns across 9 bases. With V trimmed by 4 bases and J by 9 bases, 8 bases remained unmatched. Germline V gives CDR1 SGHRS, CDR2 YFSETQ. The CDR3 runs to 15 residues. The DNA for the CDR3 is TGCGCCAGCAGCATTGAACAGGGGGCTGGTTCACCCCTCCACTTT. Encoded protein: CASSIEQGAGSPLHF. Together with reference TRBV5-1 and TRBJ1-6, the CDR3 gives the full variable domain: KAGVTQTPRYLIKTRGQQVTLSCSPISGHRSVSWYQQTPGQGLQFLFEYFSETQRNKGNFPGRFSGRQFSNSRSEMNVSTLELGDSALYLCASSIEQGAGSPLHFGNGTRLTVT.

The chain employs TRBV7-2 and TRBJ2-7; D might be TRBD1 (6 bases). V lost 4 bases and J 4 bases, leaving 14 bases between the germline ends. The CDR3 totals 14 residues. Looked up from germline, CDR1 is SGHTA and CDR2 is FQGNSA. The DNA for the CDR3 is TGTGCCAGCAGCTCACAGGGAGCATCTTACGAGCAGTACTTC. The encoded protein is CASSSQGASYEQYF. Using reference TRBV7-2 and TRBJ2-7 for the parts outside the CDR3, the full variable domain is GAGVSQSPSNKVTEKGKDVELRCDPISGHTALYWYRQSLGQGLEFLIYFQGNSAPDKSGLPSDRFSAERTGGSVSTLTIQRTQQEDSAVYLCASSSQGASYEQYFGPGTRLTVT.

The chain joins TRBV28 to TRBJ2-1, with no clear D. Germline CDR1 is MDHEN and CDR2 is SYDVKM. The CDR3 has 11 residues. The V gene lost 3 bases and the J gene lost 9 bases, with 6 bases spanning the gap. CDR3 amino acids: CASSFWGEQFF. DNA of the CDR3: TGTGCCAGCAGTTTTTGGGGTGAGCAGTTCTTC.

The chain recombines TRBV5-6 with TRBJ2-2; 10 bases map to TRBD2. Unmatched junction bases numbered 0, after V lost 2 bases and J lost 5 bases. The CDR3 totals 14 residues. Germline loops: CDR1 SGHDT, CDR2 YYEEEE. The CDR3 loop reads CASSLLAGTGELFF. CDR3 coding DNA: TGTGCCAGCAGCTTACTAGCGGGGACCGGGGAGCTGTTTTTT.

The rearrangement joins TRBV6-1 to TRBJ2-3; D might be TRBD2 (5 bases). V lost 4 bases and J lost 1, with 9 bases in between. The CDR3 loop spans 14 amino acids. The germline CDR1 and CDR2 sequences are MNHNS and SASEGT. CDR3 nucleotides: TGTGCCAGCAGTGTGGGCGGGCGCACAGATACGCAGTATTTT. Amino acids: CASSVGGRTDTQYF.

CDR3 sequence reads: CASSLTGGLETQYF. CDR3 bases: TGTGCCAGCAGCTTAACAGGGGGCCTAGAGACCCAGTACTTC. V gene TRBV7-7 combines with J gene TRBJ2-5; 9 bases are a match to TRBD1. With 2 bases clipped from V and 4 bases from J, the junction kept 2 bases outside the gene matches. The CDR3 is made up of 14 amino acids. From germline, CDR1 is SSHAT and CDR2 FNYEAQ (reference sequence). The whole variable domain, remainder taken from reference TRBV7-7 and TRBJ2-5, is GAGVSQSPRYKVTKRGQDVTLRCDPISSHATLYWYQQALGQGPEFLTYFNYEAQPDKSGLPSDRFSAERPEGSISTLTIQRTEQRDSAMYRCASSLTGGLETQYFGPGTRLLVL.